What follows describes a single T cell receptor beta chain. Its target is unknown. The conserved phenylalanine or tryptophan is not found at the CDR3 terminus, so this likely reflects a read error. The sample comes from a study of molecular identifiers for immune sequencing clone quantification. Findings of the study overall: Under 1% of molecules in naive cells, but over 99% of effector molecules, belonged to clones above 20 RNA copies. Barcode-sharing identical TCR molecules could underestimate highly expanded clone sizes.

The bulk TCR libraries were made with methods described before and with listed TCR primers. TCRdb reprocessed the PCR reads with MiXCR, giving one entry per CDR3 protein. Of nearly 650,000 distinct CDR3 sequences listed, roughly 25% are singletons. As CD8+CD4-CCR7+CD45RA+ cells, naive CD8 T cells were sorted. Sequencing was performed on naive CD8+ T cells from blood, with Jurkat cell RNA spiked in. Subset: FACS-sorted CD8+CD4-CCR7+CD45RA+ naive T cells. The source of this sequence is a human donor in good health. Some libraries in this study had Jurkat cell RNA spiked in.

CDR3 nucleotide sequence: TGTGCCAGCAGCTTAGGTGGTAGCGGGAGGGCCGGGAGTGAGCAGTTCTCC. Its translation: CASSLGGSGRAGSEQFS. V gene TRBV7-9 combines with J gene TRBJ2-1; 11 bases align to TRBD2. The V segment lost 1 base and the J segment 9 bases; nucleotides outside the gene matches: 11. The CDR3 has 17 residues. Germline CDR1 is SEHNR and CDR2 is FQNEAQ (reference sequence).